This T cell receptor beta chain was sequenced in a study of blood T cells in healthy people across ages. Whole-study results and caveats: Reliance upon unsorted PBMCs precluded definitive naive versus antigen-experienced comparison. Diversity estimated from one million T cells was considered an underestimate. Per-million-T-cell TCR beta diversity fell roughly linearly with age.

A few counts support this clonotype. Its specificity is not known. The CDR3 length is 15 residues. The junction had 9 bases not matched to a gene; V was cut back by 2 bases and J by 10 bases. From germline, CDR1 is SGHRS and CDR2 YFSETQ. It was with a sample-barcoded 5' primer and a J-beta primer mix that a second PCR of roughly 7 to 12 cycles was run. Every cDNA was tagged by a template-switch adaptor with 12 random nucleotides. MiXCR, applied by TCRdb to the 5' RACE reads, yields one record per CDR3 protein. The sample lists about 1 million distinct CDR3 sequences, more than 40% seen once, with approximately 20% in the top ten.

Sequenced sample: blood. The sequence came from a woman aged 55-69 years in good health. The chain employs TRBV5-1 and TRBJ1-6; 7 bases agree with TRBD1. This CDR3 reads CASSLMGTAGSPLHF. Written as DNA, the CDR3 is TGCGCCAGCAGCTTAATGGGGACAGCGGGATCACCCCTCCACTTT.